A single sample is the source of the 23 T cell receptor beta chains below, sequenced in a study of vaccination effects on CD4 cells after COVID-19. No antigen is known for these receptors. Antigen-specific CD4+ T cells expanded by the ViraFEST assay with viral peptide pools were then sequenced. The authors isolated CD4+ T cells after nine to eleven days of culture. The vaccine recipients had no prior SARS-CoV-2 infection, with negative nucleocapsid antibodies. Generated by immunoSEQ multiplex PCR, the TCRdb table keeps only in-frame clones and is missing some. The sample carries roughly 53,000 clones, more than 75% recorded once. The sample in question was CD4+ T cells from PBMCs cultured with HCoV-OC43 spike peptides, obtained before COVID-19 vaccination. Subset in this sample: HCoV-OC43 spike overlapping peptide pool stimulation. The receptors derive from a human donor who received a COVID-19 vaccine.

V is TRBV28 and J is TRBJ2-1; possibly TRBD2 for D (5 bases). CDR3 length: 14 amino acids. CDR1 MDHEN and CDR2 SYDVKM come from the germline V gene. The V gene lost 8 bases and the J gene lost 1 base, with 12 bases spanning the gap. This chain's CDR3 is CASRGLTSYNEQFF. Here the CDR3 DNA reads TGTGCCAGCCGGGGATTAACTTCCTACAATGAGCAGTTCTTC. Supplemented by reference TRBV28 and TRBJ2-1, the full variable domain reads DVKVTQSSRYLVKRTGEKVFLECVQDMDHENMFWYRQDPGLGLRLIYFSYDVKMKEKGDIPEGYSVSREKKERFSLILESASTNQTSMYLCASRGLTSYNEQFFGPGTRLTVL.

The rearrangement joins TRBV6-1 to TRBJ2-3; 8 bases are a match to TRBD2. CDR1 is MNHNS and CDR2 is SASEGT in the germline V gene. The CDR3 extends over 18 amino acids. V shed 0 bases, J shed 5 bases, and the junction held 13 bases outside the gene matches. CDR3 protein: CASSEAGSRGGLVDTQYF. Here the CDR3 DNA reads TGTGCCAGCAGTGAAGCGGGATCCCGGGGGGGCCTGGTAGATACGCAGTATTTT.

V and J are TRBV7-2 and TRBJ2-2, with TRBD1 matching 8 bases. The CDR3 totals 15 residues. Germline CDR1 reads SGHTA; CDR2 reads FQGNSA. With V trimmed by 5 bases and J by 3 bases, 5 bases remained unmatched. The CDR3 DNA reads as TGTGCCAGCAGCCCCCGGACAGGGCACACCGGGGAGCTGTTTTTT. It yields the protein CASSPRTGHTGELFF.

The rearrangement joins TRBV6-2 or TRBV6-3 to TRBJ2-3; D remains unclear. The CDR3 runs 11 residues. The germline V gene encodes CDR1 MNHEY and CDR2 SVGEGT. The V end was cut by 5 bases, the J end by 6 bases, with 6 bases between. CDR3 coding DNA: TGTGCCAGCAGTACCCCGGATACGCAGTATTTT. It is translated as CASSTPDTQYF.

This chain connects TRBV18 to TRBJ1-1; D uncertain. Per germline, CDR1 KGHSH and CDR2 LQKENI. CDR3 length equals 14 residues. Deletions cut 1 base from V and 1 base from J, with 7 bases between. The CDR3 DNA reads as TGTGCCAGCTCACCACGTACGGAGAACACTGAAGCTTTCTTT. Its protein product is CASSPRTENTEAFF.

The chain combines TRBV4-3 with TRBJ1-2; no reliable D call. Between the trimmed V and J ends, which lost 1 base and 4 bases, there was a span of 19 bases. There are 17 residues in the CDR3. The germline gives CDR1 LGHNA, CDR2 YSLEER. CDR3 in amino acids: CASSQGVSRGNGYGYTF. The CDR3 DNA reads TGCGCCAGCAGCCAAGGAGTCTCACGAGGGAATGGCTATGGCTACACCTTC.

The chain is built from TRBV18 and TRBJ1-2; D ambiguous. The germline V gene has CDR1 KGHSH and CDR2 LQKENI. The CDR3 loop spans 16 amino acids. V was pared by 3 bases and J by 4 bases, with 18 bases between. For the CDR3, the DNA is TGTGCCAGCTCACCGGCCCCACAGACGGGAGCCTATGGCTACACCTTC. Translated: CASSPAPQTGAYGYTF.

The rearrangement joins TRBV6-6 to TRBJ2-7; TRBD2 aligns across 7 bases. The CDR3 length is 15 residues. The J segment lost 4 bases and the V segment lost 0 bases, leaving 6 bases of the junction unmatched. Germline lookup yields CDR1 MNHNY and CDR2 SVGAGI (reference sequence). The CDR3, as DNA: TGTGCCAGCAGTTACTCGGCGGGGGTGGGGTACGAGCAGTACGTC. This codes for CASSYSAGVGYEQYV.

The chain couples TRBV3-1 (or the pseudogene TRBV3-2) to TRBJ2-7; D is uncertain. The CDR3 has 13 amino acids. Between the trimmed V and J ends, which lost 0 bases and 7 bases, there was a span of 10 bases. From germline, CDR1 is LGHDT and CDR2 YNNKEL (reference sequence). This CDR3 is CASSQDIRTEQYV. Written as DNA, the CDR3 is TGTGCCAGCAGCCAAGATATACGGACGGAGCAGTACGTC.

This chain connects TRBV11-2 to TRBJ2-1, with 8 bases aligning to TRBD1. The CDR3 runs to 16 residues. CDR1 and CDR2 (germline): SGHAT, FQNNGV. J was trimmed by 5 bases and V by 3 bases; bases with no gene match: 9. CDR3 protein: CASSFLGQVPNNEQFF. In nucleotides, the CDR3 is TGTGCCAGCAGCTTCCTGGGACAGGTACCGAACAATGAGCAGTTCTTC. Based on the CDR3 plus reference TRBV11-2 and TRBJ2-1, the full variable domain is EAGVAQSPRYKIIEKRQSVAFWCNPISGHATLYWYQQILGQGPKLLIQFQNNGVVDDSQLPKDRFSAERLKGVDSTLKIQPAKLEDSAVYLCASSFLGQVPNNEQFFGPGTRLTVL.

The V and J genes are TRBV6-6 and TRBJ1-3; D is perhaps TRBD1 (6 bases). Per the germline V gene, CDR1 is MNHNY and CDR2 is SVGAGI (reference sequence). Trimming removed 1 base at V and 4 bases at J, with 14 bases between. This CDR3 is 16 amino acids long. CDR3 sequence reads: CASSYYPGATGNTIYF. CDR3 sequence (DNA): TGTGCCAGCAGTTACTATCCGGGGGCAACGGGAAACACCATATATTTT.

This CDR3 reads CATSRGDRVYGYTF. Here the CDR3 DNA reads TGTGCCACCAGCAGGGGGGACAGGGTCTATGGCTACACCTTC. The rearrangement uses TRBV15 and TRBJ1-2; 9 bases are shared with TRBD1. Trimming at V came to 3 bases and at J to 4 bases, leaving 3 bases not matched to a gene. The CDR3 extends over 14 amino acids. Germline CDR1 is LNHNV and CDR2 is YYDKDF (reference sequence). Based on the CDR3 plus reference TRBV15 and TRBJ1-2, the full variable domain is DAMVIQNPRYQVTQFGKPVTLSCSQTLNHNVMYWYQQKSSQAPKLLFHYYDKDFNNEADTPDNFQSRRPNTSFCFLDIRSPGLGDTAMYLCATSRGDRVYGYTFGSGTRLTVV.

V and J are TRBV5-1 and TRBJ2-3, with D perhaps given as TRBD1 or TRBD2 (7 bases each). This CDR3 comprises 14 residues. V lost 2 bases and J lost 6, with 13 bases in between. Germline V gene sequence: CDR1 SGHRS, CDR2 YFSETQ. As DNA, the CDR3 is TGCGCCAGCAGCTTCCAGGGGGGGTCCGATACGCAGTATTTT. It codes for CASSFQGGSDTQYF. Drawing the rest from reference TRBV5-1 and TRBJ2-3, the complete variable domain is KAGVTQTPRYLIKTRGQQVTLSCSPISGHRSVSWYQQTPGQGLQFLFEYFSETQRNKGNFPGRFSGRQFSNSRSEMNVSTLELGDSALYLCASSFQGGSDTQYFGPGTRLTVL.

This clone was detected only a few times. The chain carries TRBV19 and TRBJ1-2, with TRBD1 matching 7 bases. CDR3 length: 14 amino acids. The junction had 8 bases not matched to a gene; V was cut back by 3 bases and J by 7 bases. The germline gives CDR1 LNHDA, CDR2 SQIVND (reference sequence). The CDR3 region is CASSMDRGPGGYTF. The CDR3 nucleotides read TGTGCCAGTAGTATGGATAGGGGGCCGGGTGGCTACACCTTC.

The CDR3 region is CASSLRLTGELFF. The CDR3 coding sequence is TGTGCCAGCAGCTTAAGACTTACCGGGGAGCTGTTTTTT. The gene calls are TRBV13 and TRBJ2-2; D uncertain. Germline CDR1 and CDR2: PRHDT and FYEKMQ (reference sequence). This CDR3 has 13 amino acids. V shed 2 bases and J shed 5 bases, with 6 bases lying between them.

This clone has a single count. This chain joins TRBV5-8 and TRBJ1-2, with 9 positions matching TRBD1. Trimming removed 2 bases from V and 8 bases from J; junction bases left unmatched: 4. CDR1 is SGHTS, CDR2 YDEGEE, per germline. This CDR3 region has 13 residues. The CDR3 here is CASSLSGTGGYTF. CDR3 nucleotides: TGTGCCAGCAGCTTATCCGGGACAGGGGGCTACACCTTC.

The CDR3 sequence is CASSSTVQGGKLFF. The CDR3 nucleotides are TGTGCCAGCAGCTCTACTGTACAGGGAGGAAAACTGTTTTTT. The chain has TRBV7-9 and TRBJ1-4; TRBD1 might be the D (6 bases). Germline CDR1 is SEHNR and CDR2 is FQNEAQ (reference sequence). V gave up 4 bases and J gave up 10 bases, with 16 bases separating them. This CDR3 comprises 14 residues.

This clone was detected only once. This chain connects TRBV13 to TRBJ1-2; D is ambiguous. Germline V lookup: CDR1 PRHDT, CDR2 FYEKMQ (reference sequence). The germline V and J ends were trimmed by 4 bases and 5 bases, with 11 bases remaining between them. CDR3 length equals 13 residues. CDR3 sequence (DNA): TGTGCCAGCAGCTCAGGACGGATATATGGCTACACCTTC. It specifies CASSSGRIYGYTF.

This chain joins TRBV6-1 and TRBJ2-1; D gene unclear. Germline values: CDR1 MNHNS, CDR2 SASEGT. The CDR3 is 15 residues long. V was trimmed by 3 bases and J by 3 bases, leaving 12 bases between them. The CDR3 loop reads CASSDTGLGYNEQFF. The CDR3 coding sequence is TGTGCCAGCAGTGACACGGGCCTAGGCTACAATGAGCAGTTCTTC.

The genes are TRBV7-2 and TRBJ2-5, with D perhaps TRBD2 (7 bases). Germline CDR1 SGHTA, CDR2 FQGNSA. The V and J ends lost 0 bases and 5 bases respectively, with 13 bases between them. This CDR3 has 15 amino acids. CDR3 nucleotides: TGTGCCAGCAGCTTAGCCCGGGGGGCTGGGGAGACCCAGTACTTC. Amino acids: CASSLARGAGETQYF.

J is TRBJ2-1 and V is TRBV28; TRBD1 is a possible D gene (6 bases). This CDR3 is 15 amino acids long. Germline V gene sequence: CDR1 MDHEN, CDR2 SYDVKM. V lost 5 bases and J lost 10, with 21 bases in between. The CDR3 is CASSPPTGNSREQFF. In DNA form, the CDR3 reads TGTGCCAGCAGTCCCCCGACAGGTAATAGTAGGGAGCAGTTCTTC.

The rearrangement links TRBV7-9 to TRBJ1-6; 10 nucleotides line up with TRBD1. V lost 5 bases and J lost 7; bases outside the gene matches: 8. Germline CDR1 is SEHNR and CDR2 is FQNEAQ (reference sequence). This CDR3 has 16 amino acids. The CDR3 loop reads CASSPTTGGPNSPLHF. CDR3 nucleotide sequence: TGTGCCAGCAGCCCAACGACAGGGGGCCCCAATTCACCCCTCCACTTT.

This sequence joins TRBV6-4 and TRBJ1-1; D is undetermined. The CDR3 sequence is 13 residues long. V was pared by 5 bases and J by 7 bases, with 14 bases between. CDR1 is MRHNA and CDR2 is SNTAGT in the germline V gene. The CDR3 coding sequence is TGTGCCAGCAGTAGTAACGTGGGAAGTGAAGCTTTCTTT. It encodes CASSSNVGSEAFF.